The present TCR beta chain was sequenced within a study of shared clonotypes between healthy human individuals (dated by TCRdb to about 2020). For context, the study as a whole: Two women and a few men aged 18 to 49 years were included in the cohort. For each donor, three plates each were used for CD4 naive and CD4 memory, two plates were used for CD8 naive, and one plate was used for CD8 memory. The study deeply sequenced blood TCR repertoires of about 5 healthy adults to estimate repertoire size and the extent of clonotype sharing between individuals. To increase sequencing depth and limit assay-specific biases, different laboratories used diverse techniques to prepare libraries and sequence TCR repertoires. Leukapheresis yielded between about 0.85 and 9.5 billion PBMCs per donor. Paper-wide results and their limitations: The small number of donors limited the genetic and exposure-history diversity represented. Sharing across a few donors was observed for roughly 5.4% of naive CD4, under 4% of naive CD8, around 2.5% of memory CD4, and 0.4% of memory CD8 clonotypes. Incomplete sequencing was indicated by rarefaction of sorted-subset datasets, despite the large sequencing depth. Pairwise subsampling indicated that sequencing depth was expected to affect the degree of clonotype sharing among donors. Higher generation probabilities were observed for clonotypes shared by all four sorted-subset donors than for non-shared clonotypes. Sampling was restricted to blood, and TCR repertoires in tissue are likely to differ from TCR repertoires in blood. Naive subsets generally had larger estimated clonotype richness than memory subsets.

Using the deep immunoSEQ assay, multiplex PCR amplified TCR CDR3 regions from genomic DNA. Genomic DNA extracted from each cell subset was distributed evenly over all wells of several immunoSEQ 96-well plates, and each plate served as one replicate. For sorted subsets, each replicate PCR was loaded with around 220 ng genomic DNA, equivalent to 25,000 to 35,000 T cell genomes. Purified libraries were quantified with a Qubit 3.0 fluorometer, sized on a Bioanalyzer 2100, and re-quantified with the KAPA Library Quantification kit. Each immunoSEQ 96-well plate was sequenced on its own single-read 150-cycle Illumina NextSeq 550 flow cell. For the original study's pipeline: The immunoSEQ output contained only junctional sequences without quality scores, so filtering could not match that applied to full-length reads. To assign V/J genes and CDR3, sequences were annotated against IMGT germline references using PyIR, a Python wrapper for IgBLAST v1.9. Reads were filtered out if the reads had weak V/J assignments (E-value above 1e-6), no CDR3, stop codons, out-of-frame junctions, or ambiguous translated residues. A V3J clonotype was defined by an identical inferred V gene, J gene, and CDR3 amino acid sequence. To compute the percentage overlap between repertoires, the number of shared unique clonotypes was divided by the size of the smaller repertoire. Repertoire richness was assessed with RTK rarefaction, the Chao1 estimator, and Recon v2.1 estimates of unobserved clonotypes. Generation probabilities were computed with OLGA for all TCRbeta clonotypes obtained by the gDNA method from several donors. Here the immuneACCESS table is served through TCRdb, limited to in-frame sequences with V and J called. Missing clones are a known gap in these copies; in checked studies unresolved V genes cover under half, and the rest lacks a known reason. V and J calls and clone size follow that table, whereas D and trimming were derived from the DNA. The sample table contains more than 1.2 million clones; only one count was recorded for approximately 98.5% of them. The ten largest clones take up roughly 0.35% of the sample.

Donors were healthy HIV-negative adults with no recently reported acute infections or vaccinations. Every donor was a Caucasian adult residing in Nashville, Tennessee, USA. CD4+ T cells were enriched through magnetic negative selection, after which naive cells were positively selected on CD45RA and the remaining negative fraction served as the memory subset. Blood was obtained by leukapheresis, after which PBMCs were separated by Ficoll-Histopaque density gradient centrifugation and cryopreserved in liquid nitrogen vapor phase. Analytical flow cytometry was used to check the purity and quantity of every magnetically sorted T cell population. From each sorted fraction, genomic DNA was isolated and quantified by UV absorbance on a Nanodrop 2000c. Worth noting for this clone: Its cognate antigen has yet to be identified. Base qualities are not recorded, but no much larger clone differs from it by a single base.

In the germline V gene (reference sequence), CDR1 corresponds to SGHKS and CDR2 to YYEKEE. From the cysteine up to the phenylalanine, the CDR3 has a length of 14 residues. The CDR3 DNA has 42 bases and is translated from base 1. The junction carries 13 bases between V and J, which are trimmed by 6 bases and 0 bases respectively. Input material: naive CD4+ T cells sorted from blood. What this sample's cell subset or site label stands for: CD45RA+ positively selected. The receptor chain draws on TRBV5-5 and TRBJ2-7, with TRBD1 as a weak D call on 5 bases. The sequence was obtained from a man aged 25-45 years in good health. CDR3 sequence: CASNLRVSSYEQYF. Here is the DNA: TGTGCCAGCAACCTCAGGGTCAGCTCCTACGAGCAGTACTTC.